These 28 T cell receptor beta chains originate from one sample sequenced in a study of shared clonotypes between healthy human individuals. The assay was immunoSEQ multiplex PCR, and TCRdb's table has in-frame clones only and misses some. Of about 1.1 million clones in the sample, approximately 78% were seen once. Source material: memory CD4+ T cells from PBMCs. Subset indicated: CD45RA-negative fraction. Source of these receptors: a young man in good health. Some clones in this sample may be carry-over from other donors' samples.

V gene TRBV5-1 combines with J gene TRBJ1-2, with TRBD1 matching 7 bases. CDR1 SGHRS and CDR2 YFSETQ come from the germline V gene. V was pared by 1 base and J by 3 bases, with 6 bases of the junction left unmatched. CDR3 length equals 15 residues. This chain's CDR3 is CASSLQGGLDYGYTF. In DNA form, the CDR3 reads TGCGCCAGCAGCTTGCAGGGGGGCTTGGACTATGGCTACACCTTC.

The V gene is TRBV11-2, the J gene TRBJ2-2; possibly TRBD1 for D (5 bases). The CDR3 contains 15 residues. The V gene's germline CDR1 is SGHAT and CDR2 FQNNGV. Trimming cost V 4 bases and J 1 base, with 10 bases left between them. CDR3 region: CASSSLRVNTGELFF. In DNA, the CDR3 is TGTGCCAGCAGCTCCCTCAGGGTGAACACCGGGGAGCTGTTTTTT.

The V gene is TRBV19, the J gene TRBJ1-2, with 7 bases fitting TRBD1. This CDR3 spans 14 amino acids. CDR1 and CDR2 from the germline V gene are LNHDA and SQIVND (reference sequence). V was clipped by 8 bases and J by 3 bases; unmatched bases: 9. CDR3: CASAPTGVDYGYTF. In nucleotides, the CDR3 is TGTGCCAGTGCCCCAACAGGGGTCGACTATGGCTACACCTTC.

This chain uses TRBV19 with TRBJ2-4, with 9 bases that match TRBD2. The CDR3 runs to 16 residues. Per the germline V gene, CDR1 is LNHDA and CDR2 is SQIVND (reference sequence). The junction had 6 bases not matched to a gene; V was cut back by 5 bases and J by 1 base. CDR3 bases: TGTGCCAGTAGTCTCGGACTAGCGCACGCCAAAAACATTCAGTACTTC. Encoded protein: CASSLGLAHAKNIQYF.

The chain joins TRBV18 to TRBJ2-7, with 7 bases that match TRBD1. The CDR3 has 15 amino acids. CDR1 is KGHSH, CDR2 LQKENI, per germline. V shed 3 bases and J 0 bases; nucleotides not matched to a gene: 5. The CDR3 DNA is TGTGCCAGCTCACCGACAGGGCAAGGCTCCTACGAGCAGTACTTC. This sequence encodes CASSPTGQGSYEQYF.

The chain has TRBV27 and TRBJ2-7; D is perhaps TRBD1 (5 bases). Trimming shortened V by 6 bases and J by 3 bases, and 18 bases separated the two germline ends. Germline loops: CDR1 MNHEY, CDR2 SMNVEV (reference sequence). The CDR3 length is 15 residues. CDR3 DNA: TGTGCCAGCAGAAGTCAAAGGGGTTCTCTCTACGAGCAGTACTTC. Translating gives CASRSQRGSLYEQYF.

As for this clone: In the same sample, other DNA sequences code for this CDR3. The chain carries TRBV7-2 and TRBJ2-7; 7 nucleotides align to TRBD1. The germline CDR1 and CDR2 sequences are SGHTA and FQGNSA. The V segment lost 5 bases and the J segment 3 bases; nucleotides outside the gene matches: 7. The CDR3 loop spans 14 amino acids. The CDR3 region is CASSLRTGDYEQYF. The CDR3 DNA reads as TGTGCCAGCAGCCTACGAACAGGGGACTACGAGCAGTACTTC. The full variable domain, in which reference TRBV7-2 and TRBJ2-7 provide the parts outside the CDR3, is GAGVSQSPSNKVTEKGKDVELRCDPISGHTALYWYRQSLGQGLEFLIYFQGNSAPDKSGLPSDRFSAERTGGSVSTLTIQRTQQEDSAVYLCASSLRTGDYEQYFGPGTRLTVT.

The chain employs TRBV19 and TRBJ1-2; 7 bases line up with TRBD1. With 4 bases clipped from V and 2 bases from J, the junction kept 7 bases outside the gene matches. CDR1 and CDR2 from the germline V gene are LNHDA and SQIVND (reference sequence). CDR3 length: 15 amino acids. CDR3 sequence reads: CASSTSGGKNYGYTF. CDR3 coding DNA: TGTGCCAGTAGTACGTCAGGGGGGAAGAACTATGGCTACACCTTC.

The V and J genes are TRBV4-3 and TRBJ2-1; tentatively, D is TRBD2 (5 bases). This CDR3 is 18 amino acids long. Trimming took 0 bases from V and 4 from J, leaving 19 bases between them. Looked up from germline, CDR1 is LGHNA and CDR2 is YSLEER. CDR3 in DNA: TGCGCCAGCAGCCAAGACCCTGGGAGACTCCGTACATACAATGAGCAGTTCTTC. It yields the protein CASSQDPGRLRTYNEQFF.

In this sample, this clone turned up many times. This chain connects TRBV7-9 to TRBJ1-6; weak D call: TRBD1 (5 bases). From germline, CDR1 is SEHNR and CDR2 FQNEAQ (reference sequence). The length of the CDR3 is 14 residues. Trimming removed 10 bases at V and 9 bases at J, with 19 bases between. The CDR3 DNA follows: TGTGCCATCTCGTCCCAGGGTGGGCGTTCACCCCTCCACTTT. Encoded protein: CAISSQGGRSPLHF.

The chain couples TRBV25-1 to TRBJ2-3; D unresolved. From germline, CDR1 is MGHDK and CDR2 SYGVNS. The CDR3 is made up of 12 amino acids. Between the trimmed V and J ends, which lost 2 bases and 10 bases, there was a span of 10 bases. The CDR3 DNA sequence: TGTGCCAGCAGTGAACAGCCCGGATCGCAGTATTTT. The encoded protein is CASSEQPGSQYF.

The CDR3 nucleotides read TGTGCCAGCAGTTACTCGAGCGCCTATAACACTGAAGCTTTCTTT. This sequence encodes CASSYSSAYNTEAFF. This rearrangement joins TRBV6-5 to TRBJ1-1, with D unclear. The germline V and J ends were trimmed by 0 bases and 2 bases, with 10 bases remaining between them. This CDR3 spans 15 amino acids. CDR1 is MNHEY and CDR2 is SVGAGI in the germline V gene.

V usage is TRBV20-1 and J usage is TRBJ2-7; D unresolved. Deletions cut 4 bases from V and 6 bases from J, with 10 bases between. The CDR3 spans 11 residues. Germline CDR1 and CDR2: DFQATT and SNEGSKA (reference sequence). This CDR3 is CSAKTLGEQYF. In DNA, the CDR3 is TGCAGTGCTAAGACTCTAGGCGAGCAGTACTTC.

This chain links TRBV5-1 with TRBJ2-4; no definite D call. Trimming cost V 7 bases and J 0 bases, with 11 bases left between them. Germline-derived CDR1 and CDR2 are SGHRS and YFSETQ. The CDR3 runs 14 residues. This chain's CDR3 is CASSVGLAKNIQYF. The DNA of the CDR3 is TGCGCCAGCTCGGTCGGCTTAGCCAAAAACATTCAGTACTTC.

This chain connects TRBV14 to TRBJ2-6, with D perhaps matching TRBD1 (6 bases). Trimming took 4 bases from V and 4 from J, leaving 17 bases between them. The CDR3 spans 17 residues. CDR1 is SGHDN, CDR2 FVKESK, per germline. The CDR3 loop is CASSPRQEVSGANVLTF. CDR3 DNA sequence: TGTGCCAGCAGCCCCCGACAGGAAGTCTCCGGGGCCAACGTCCTGACTTTC. The full variable domain, completed using reference TRBV14 and TRBJ2-6, is EAGVTQFPSHSVIEKGQTVTLRCDPISGHDNLYWYRRVMGKEIKFLLHFVKESKQDESGMPNNRFLAERTGGTYSTLKVQPAELEDSGVYFCASSPRQEVSGANVLTFGAGSRLTVL.

In regard to this clone: At the DNA level, this CDR3 is encoded by other sequences in the same sample as well. The chain links TRBV7-6 to TRBJ2-1; TRBD2 agrees at 7 bases. V was clipped by 1 base and J by 3 bases; unmatched bases: 0. The CDR3 is made up of 14 amino acids. CDR1 and CDR2 from the germline V gene are SGHVS and FNYEAQ. The CDR3 here is CASSLGGSYNEQFF. The DNA of the CDR3 is TGTGCCAGCAGCTTAGGCGGGAGCTACAATGAGCAGTTCTTC. Drawing the rest from reference TRBV7-6 and TRBJ2-1, the complete variable domain is GAGVSQSPRYKVTKRGQDVALRCDPISGHVSLYWYRQALGQGPEFLTYFNYEAQQDKSGLPNDRFSAERPEGSISTLTIQRTEQRDSAMYRCASSLGGSYNEQFFGPGTRLTVL.

This clone has just a few counts. CDR3 DNA: TGCAGCGTTGCAGGACAGGCGGTCTATGGCTACACCTTC. This encodes CSVAGQAVYGYTF. V is TRBV29-1 and J is TRBJ1-2; TRBD1 matches at 7 bases. Per the germline V gene, CDR1 is SQVTM and CDR2 is ANQGSEA. V trimming: 4 bases; J trimming: 4 bases; junction bases outside the gene matches: 6. CDR3 length: 13 amino acids.

V usage is TRBV27 and J usage is TRBJ1-1; D gene ambiguous. V was trimmed by 3 bases and J by 4 bases, leaving 12 bases between them. Germline-derived CDR1 and CDR2 are MNHEY and SMNVEV (reference sequence). The CDR3 has 14 residues. The chain's CDR3 is CASSFLGRSTEAFF. The CDR3 region has the DNA TGTGCCAGCAGTTTTTTGGGGAGAAGCACTGAAGCTTTCTTT.

The chain recombines TRBV5-4 with TRBJ1-5; D is unclear. V lost 7 bases and J lost 9, with 17 bases in between. The CDR3 length is 13 residues. Germline assignment: CDR1 SGHNT and CDR2 YYREEE (reference sequence). The CDR3 sequence: CASGPPGRPPQHF. The CDR3 nucleotides are TGTGCCAGCGGCCCCCCGGGGAGGCCGCCCCAGCATTTT.

V is TRBV30 and J is TRBJ1-1, with D possibly TRBD1 on 5 matching bases. V was cut by 7 bases and J by 0 bases, with 12 bases left in between. This CDR3 spans 13 amino acids. CDR1 and CDR2 (germline): GTSNPN, SVGIG (reference sequence). The CDR3 nucleotides read TGTGCCTTACAGGTTGCGGTGAACACTGAAGCTTTCTTT. As protein: CALQVAVNTEAFF.

The chain recombines TRBV7-2 with TRBJ2-3; no reliable D call. Deletions cut 5 bases from V and 3 bases from J, with 18 bases between. The CDR3 extends over 16 amino acids. Germline-derived CDR1 and CDR2 are SGHTA and FQGNSA. The CDR3 sequence: CASSTQPALTTDTQYF. CDR3 sequence (DNA): TGTGCCAGCAGCACCCAACCCGCCCTCACAACAGATACGCAGTATTTT.

On this clone: The sample contains more than one DNA sequence encoding this CDR3. V gene TRBV28 combines with J gene TRBJ1-5; D remains ambiguous. Germline V gene sequence: CDR1 MDHEN, CDR2 SYDVKM. Trimming removed 4 bases from V and 7 bases from J, with 8 bases in between. The CDR3 runs 12 residues. The CDR3 here is CASSSHGQPQHF. The DNA of the CDR3 is TGTGCCAGCAGTTCCCATGGCCAGCCCCAGCATTTT.

The CDR3 is CASKPGQGASEAFF. DNA of the CDR3: TGTGCCAGCAAGCCGGGACAGGGGGCTTCTGAAGCTTTCTTT. J is TRBJ1-1 and V is TRBV6-1, with 12 bases matching TRBD1. This CDR3 is built from 14 residues. Losses at the gene ends were 7 bases for V and 6 bases for J; bases not matched to a gene: 6. Germline V gives CDR1 MNHNS, CDR2 SASEGT.

This clone was found many times. The chain is built from TRBV4-2 and TRBJ2-5; 8 bases are shared with TRBD2. The CDR3 is 15 amino acids. Germline V lookup: CDR1 LGHNA, CDR2 YNFKEQ. V shed 0 bases, J shed 3 bases, and the junction held 3 bases outside the gene matches. CDR3 nucleotide sequence: TGTGCCAGCAGCCAAGAGGGCGGGAGGAAAGAGACCCAGTACTTC. This sequence encodes CASSQEGGRKETQYF.

This clone was found once. The chain combines TRBV5-1 with TRBJ2-3; 10 bases match TRBD2. J was trimmed by 1 base and V by 0 bases; bases with no gene match: 5. CDR3 length equals 17 residues. Per germline, CDR1 SGHRS and CDR2 YFSETQ. Here the CDR3 reads CASSLAGLAGGTDTQYF. The CDR3 region has the DNA TGCGCCAGCAGCTTGGCCGGTCTAGCGGGAGGCACAGATACGCAGTATTTT.

Note on this clone: At the DNA level, this CDR3 is encoded by other sequences in the same sample as well. The gene calls are TRBV6-6 and TRBJ2-3; D remains ambiguous. The CDR3 totals 12 residues. Trimming removed 2 bases from V and 5 bases from J, with 5 bases in between. CDR1 and CDR2 (germline): MNHNY, SVGAGI (reference sequence). The CDR3 sequence is CASSYGVDTQYF. The CDR3 DNA sequence: TGTGCCAGCAGTTACGGGGTAGATACGCAGTATTTT.

The CDR3 DNA reads as TGTGCCAGCAGCGCCCGACAGGGGGCCCTCTACACCTTC. Translation: CASSARQGALYTF. The chain recombines TRBV7-8 with TRBJ1-2; TRBD1 matches 10 bases. The germline V gene has CDR1 SGHVS and CDR2 FQNEAQ. This CDR3 spans 13 amino acids. The V segment lost 5 bases and the J segment 10 bases; nucleotides outside the gene matches: 7.

Only one count was recorded for this clone. V usage is TRBV19 and J usage is TRBJ1-5; D uncertain. CDR3 length: 15 amino acids. Germline lookup yields CDR1 LNHDA and CDR2 SQIVND (reference sequence). V was clipped by 5 bases and J by 3 bases, with 14 bases between them. This CDR3 is CASSLGLPPNQPQHF. For the CDR3, the DNA is TGTGCCAGTAGTTTGGGCTTACCCCCCAATCAGCCCCAGCATTTT.